The following is a TCR beta chain sequence with its context. Its target is unknown. CDR1 is DFQATT, CDR2 SNEGSKA, per germline (reference sequence). This CDR3 has 14 amino acids. Every CD8+ subset sample held around 300,000 flow-sorted cells, done in triplicate. This sample was included in a study of CXCR3-negative and CXCR3-positive naive CD8 T cells. The study, taken as a whole, reports: The study found more hydrophobic TRB CDR3s in CXCR3-positive naive cells than in CXCR3-negative naive cells.

In preparing the TRB cDNA libraries, 5' RACE with UMI labels was used. TCRdb processed the 5' RACE reads again and assigns one entry to each CDR3 protein, with no DNA. The table lists tens of thousands of distinct CDR3 sequences. The chain employs TRBV20-1 and TRBJ1-1. Sequencing was carried out using naive CXCR3+ CD8+ T cells from blood. The subset here: CD45RO-CCR7+CD27+CD95- naive CD8+ T cells expressing CXCR3 (TNR3+). This receptor was taken from a human donor in good health. Some clones in this sample may be carry-over from other donors' samples. The CDR3: CSAREPRSHTEAFF.